The clone carrying this T cell receptor (beta chain) appeared a single time. The record originates from a study of blood T cell repertoires in COVID-19. At the level of the study: Sample material is recorded as cDNA or gDNA derived from T cells, B-cell-depleted T cells, or PBMCs.

Produced via immunoSEQ multiplex PCR; TCRdb's table is partial and in-frame only. The sample includes about 180,000 clones, about four fifths of them seen just once. V was pared by 4 bases and J by 3 bases, with 9 bases between. This CDR3 is built from 13 residues. Germline V gives CDR1 LGHDT, CDR2 YNNKEL (reference sequence). The chain joins TRBV3-1 (or the pseudogene TRBV3-2) to TRBJ1-1, with D possibly matching TRBD1 (6 bases). This receptor was obtained from a human donor in a cohort sampled during active COVID-19. The sample consisted of peripheral blood. The CDR3 DNA reads TGTGCCAGCAGCCCCCCAGGGGACACTGAAGCTTTCTTT. As protein: CASSPPGDTEAFF.